The subject of this entry is one TCR beta chain. Libraries were prepared by immunoSEQ multiplex PCR; TCRdb keeps only in-frame clonotypes and omits some of them. This sample yields some 240,000 clones, of which roughly 86% are seen a single time; around 3% belongs to the top ten. The data derive from a study of blood T cell repertoires in COVID-19. V lost 1 base and J lost 5; bases outside the gene matches: 4. The CDR3 contains 14 residues. Germline V gives CDR1 SGHDN, CDR2 FVKESK. The sample was PBMCs or T cells enriched from blood (not recorded which). The V call is TRBV14, the J call TRBJ2-5, with 7 bases that match TRBD2. This clonotype originated in a woman between 35 and 50 years old with acute COVID-19. CDR3 nucleotides: TGTGCCAGCAGCCAAGGACTAGCCGGTGAGACCCAGTACTTC. This translates into CASSQGLAGETQYF.